This record covers a single T cell receptor beta chain. The antigen remains undetermined. Genomic DNA constituted the template upon which TCR beta VDJ and CDR3 profiling was performed. TCRdb used MiXCR to reprocess the reads, holding one entry per CDR3 protein. This table has about 20,000 distinct CDR3 sequences, less than 40% appearing once. The authors sequenced patients whose flow cytometry had shown CD8+CD57+ cell expansion. This record comes from a study of CD8+CD57+ T cells in acquired aplastic anemia. Findings and caveats of the study: The authors found lower diversity in patient CD8+CD57+ cells than in total CD4+ and CD8+ pools.

The germline V gene has CDR1 MNHEY and CDR2 SMNVEV (reference sequence). CDR3 length: 17 residues. The V and J ends lost 1 base and 4 bases, in that order; junction bases with no gene match: 6. The sample comprised CD8+CD57+ T cells sorted from PBMCs. Regarding subset: bead-enriched CD8+CD57+ effector memory T cells from SAA patients. The chain links TRBV27 to TRBJ2-3, with 12 bases that match TRBD2. The clonotype comes from a human donor with aplastic anemia. Here the CDR3 reads CASSLYSSGGAPDTQYF. As DNA, the CDR3 is TGTGCCAGCAGTTTATATTCTAGCGGGGGGGCTCCAGATACGCAGTATTTT.